This T cell receptor beta chain was captured by sequencing in a study of blood T cell repertoires in COVID-19. CDR1 and CDR2 (germline): SGHVS, FQNEAQ. The CDR3 is 15 residues long. J lost 3 bases, V lost 5 bases, and 2 bases had no gene match. The method was immunoSEQ multiplex PCR; TCRdb's version includes in-frame clones alone and lacks a portion of them. Among some 110,000 clones listed, 90% were seen once. The sequence was obtained from a human donor with active COVID-19. The donor label of this sample is uncertain. The chain recombines TRBV7-8 with TRBJ2-1, with 12 positions matching TRBD2. Sequenced input: peripheral blood. In nucleotides, the CDR3 is TGTGCCAGCAGCCCACTAGCGGGGGGCTACAATGAGCAGTTCTTC. This gives the protein CASSPLAGGYNEQFF.